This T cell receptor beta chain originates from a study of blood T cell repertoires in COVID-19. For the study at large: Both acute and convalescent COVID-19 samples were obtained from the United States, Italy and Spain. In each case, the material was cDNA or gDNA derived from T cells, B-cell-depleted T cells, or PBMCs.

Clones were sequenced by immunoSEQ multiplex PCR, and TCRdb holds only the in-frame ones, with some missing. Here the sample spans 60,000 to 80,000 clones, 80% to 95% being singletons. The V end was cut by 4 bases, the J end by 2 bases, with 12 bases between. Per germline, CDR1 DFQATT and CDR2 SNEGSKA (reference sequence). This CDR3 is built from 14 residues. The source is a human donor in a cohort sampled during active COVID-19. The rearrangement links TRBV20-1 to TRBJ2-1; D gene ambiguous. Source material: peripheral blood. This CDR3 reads CSANDGPPYNEQFF. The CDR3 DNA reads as TGCAGTGCTAATGACGGTCCGCCCTACAATGAGCAGTTCTTC.